A single sample is the source of the 8 T cell receptor beta chains below, sequenced in a study of shared clonotypes between healthy human individuals. The naive CD8 subset, CD45RO-negative cells positively selected for CCR7, excluded terminally differentiated effector memory CD45RA+ cells. The data were produced by immunoSEQ multiplex PCR, yet TCRdb's version contains in-frame clones alone and is incomplete. Found here are about 1.9 million clones, around 93% of them singletons; the top ten hold about 1.6%. The sample was naive CD8+ T cells from PBMCs. The source is a young man in good health. Some clones in this sample may be carry-over from other donors' samples.

As for this clone: Lacking the conserved final phenylalanine or tryptophan, this CDR3 likely reflects a read error. The DNA is omitted, as the CDR3 cannot be located on it reliably, and the CDR3 follows TCRdb's listing. The chain carries TRBV6-4 and TRBJ1-1. The CDR3 region is 13 residues in length, termini included. The germline CDR1 and CDR2 sequences are MRHNA and SNTAGT. This CDR3 is CASFLRKRLTHKL.

The rearrangement uses TRBV5-6 and TRBJ1-5; no clear D gene. Germline CDR1 is SGHDT and CDR2 is YYEEEE. Trimming took 1 base from V and 0 from J, leaving 5 bases between them. The CDR3 totals 14 residues. For the CDR3, the DNA is TGTGCCAGCAGCTTGTGGCTTAGCAATCAGCCCCAGCATTTT. It codes for CASSLWLSNQPQHF.

The chain couples TRBV7-9 to TRBJ1-3; 8 bases are a match to TRBD1. Germline trimming cut 5 bases from V and 4 bases from J; bases unmatched to any gene: 7. This CDR3 has 15 amino acids. Germline lookup yields CDR1 SEHNR and CDR2 FQNEAQ (reference sequence). This CDR3 is CASSHDRGRGNTIYF. The CDR3 coding sequence is TGTGCCAGCAGCCACGACAGGGGCCGGGGAAACACCATATATTTT.

The rearrangement joins TRBV7-9 to TRBJ2-7; D is perhaps TRBD2 (6 bases). V was trimmed by 0 bases and J by 5 bases, leaving 20 bases between them. Germline CDR1 reads SEHNR; CDR2 reads FQNEAQ (reference sequence). This CDR3 contains 17 residues. The CDR3 DNA reads TGTGCCAGCAGCTTAGCGGTTCCGCGGGACGGGATGGACGAGCAGTACTTC. Its protein is CASSLAVPRDGMDEQYF.

CDR3 coding DNA: TGTGCCAGCAGAGAAACAGGGGCTGGGGCCAACGTCCTGACTTTC. Translated: CASRETGAGANVLTF. The chain is built from TRBV6-1 and TRBJ2-6; 7 bases are shared with TRBD1. In germline, CDR1 is MNHNS, CDR2 SASEGT. J gave up 2 bases and V 6 bases, and 4 bases lay outside the gene matches. This CDR3 has 15 residues.

As to this clone: This same CDR3 is encoded by further DNA sequences in the sample. The chain recombines TRBV4-1 with TRBJ2-7; TRBD2 might be the D (6 bases). Germline V gene lookup returns CDR1 MGHRA and CDR2 YSYEKL. V shed 0 bases and J shed 1 base, with 10 bases lying between them. This CDR3 has 15 residues. The CDR3 nucleotides are TGCGCCAGCAGCCAAGATCGGGGGAGATCCTACGAGCAGTACTTC. Protein: CASSQDRGRSYEQYF.

The CDR3: CATSRRQTGELFF. The CDR3 DNA reads TGTGCCACCAGCAGGCGACAAACCGGGGAGCTGTTTTTT. This chain uses TRBV15 with TRBJ2-2, with no clear D. Germline V lookup: CDR1 LNHNV, CDR2 YYDKDF (reference sequence). The length of the CDR3 is 13 residues. V was clipped by 3 bases and J by 5 bases, with 7 bases between them.

The chain is built from TRBV18 and TRBJ1-1; 8 bases match TRBD1. The CDR3 covers 19 residues. V lost 2 bases, J lost 5 bases, and 19 bases stayed unmatched. CDR1 KGHSH and CDR2 LQKENI come from the germline V gene. The CDR3 reads CASSPNQRDPDRVGTEAFF. CDR3 DNA: TGTGCCAGCTCACCAAACCAGCGCGACCCGGACAGGGTAGGGACTGAAGCTTTCTTT.